This record concerns one T cell receptor beta chain sequence. Its specificity is not known. Profiling relied on immunoSEQ multiplex PCR, and the TCRdb table lists in-frame clones only, not all of them. Among tens of thousands of clones listed, around 89% were seen once. The entry originates in a study of PD-1 blockade in classical Hodgkin lymphoma. Study-wide results and limits: CD4+ TCR diversity climbed significantly by C4D1, unlike CD8+ TCR diversity.

The V gene lost 1 base and the J gene lost 4 bases, with 5 bases spanning the gap. Germline V gene lookup returns CDR1 SGHRS and CDR2 YFSETQ. CDR3 length: 12 amino acids. Time point here: cycle 4 day 1 (C4D1), after five to seven weeks of nivolumab. In every patient, relapse followed autologous stem cell transplantation, while exposure to brentuximab vedotin differed. This chain uses TRBV5-1 with TRBJ1-2, with D unresolved. The TCR sequence derives from a human donor with classical Hodgkin lymphoma. Sequences were derived from peripheral blood mononuclear cells (PBMCs), sampled before the fourth cycle of nivolumab. Written as DNA, the CDR3 is TGCGCCAGCAGCTTGCTGGGCTATGGCTACACCTTC. Protein sequence: CASSLLGYGYTF.